The 18 T cell receptor beta chains presented below share a single source sample, sequenced in a study of shared clonotypes between healthy human individuals. Method: immunoSEQ multiplex PCR; TCRdb's copy keeps in-frame clones and lacks some. The table has around 500,000 clones, more than 75% seen once. Sequenced: PBMCs. The receptors originated from a woman between 35 and 50 years old in good health. Some clones in this sample may be carry-over from other donors' samples.

The V gene is TRBV19, the J gene TRBJ2-2; D ambiguous. Trimming took off 6 bases at V and 4 bases at J, with 9 bases between the two ends. The CDR3 is 13 amino acids. Germline V CDR1 and CDR2: LNHDA, SQIVND (reference sequence). CDR3 DNA: TGTGCCAGTAGGGCTTCTACCACCGGGGAGCTGTTTTTT. Its protein product is CASRASTTGELFF.

The chain uses TRBV6-6 and TRBJ1-1; D gene unclear. Trimming took 0 bases from V and 7 from J, leaving 12 bases between them. The V gene's germline CDR1 is MNHNY and CDR2 SVGAGI (reference sequence). There are 14 residues in the CDR3. The CDR3 DNA sequence: TGTGCCAGCAGTTACTCGAGTACCGACTTTGAAGCTTTCTTT. Protein sequence: CASSYSSTDFEAFF.

This clone was seen a handful of times. The gene calls are TRBV15 and TRBJ1-5; D is unresolved. Trimming pared 3 bases from V and 7 bases from J, leaving 16 bases between. Germline V CDR1 and CDR2: LNHNV, YYDKDF (reference sequence). CDR3 length equals 15 residues. In DNA, the CDR3 is TGTGCCACCAGCAGCGGTGCAGGCCTTGGGCAGCCCCAGCATTTT. This translates into CATSSGAGLGQPQHF.

This clone was seen once. The chain links TRBV6-6 to TRBJ2-1; D is perhaps TRBD1 (6 bases). The V gene's germline CDR1 is MNHNY and CDR2 SVGAGI (reference sequence). This CDR3 contains 11 residues. V was clipped by 6 bases and J by 10 bases, with 10 bases between them. The CDR3 region is CASRSGTEQFF. The CDR3, as DNA: TGTGCCAGCAGGTCCGGGACAGAGCAGTTCTTC.

V usage is TRBV19 and J usage is TRBJ2-1; D is undetermined. Germline values: CDR1 LNHDA, CDR2 SQIVND (reference sequence). This CDR3 is built from 16 residues. Trimming cost V 5 bases and J 2 bases, with 16 bases left between them. In nucleotides, the CDR3 is TGTGCCAGTAGTCCTTGGACGGGCAGTACCTACAATGAGCAGTTCTTC. It encodes CASSPWTGSTYNEQFF.

The J gene is TRBJ2-2, the V gene TRBV28; D is uncertain. This CDR3 is built from 13 residues. The germline V gene has CDR1 MDHEN and CDR2 SYDVKM. The V gene lost 8 bases and the J gene lost 0 bases, with 7 bases spanning the gap. Here the CDR3 reads CASPTPNTGELFF. The CDR3 DNA follows: TGTGCCAGCCCTACACCGAACACCGGGGAGCTGTTTTTT.

V is TRBV6-6 and J is TRBJ2-1; TRBD2 matches at 14 bases. CDR3 length: 16 amino acids. Trimming cost V 4 bases and J 7 bases; bases outside gene matches: 6. Germline V CDR1 and CDR2: MNHNY, SVGAGI (reference sequence). CDR3 region: CASSFGTSGSVNEQFF. CDR3 DNA sequence: TGTGCCAGCAGTTTCGGGACTAGCGGGAGCGTAAATGAGCAGTTCTTC.

The chain joins TRBV18 to TRBJ2-2; TRBD2 agrees at 9 bases. CDR3 length: 16 amino acids. The germline V gene has CDR1 KGHSH and CDR2 LQKENI. V shed 0 bases and J 4 bases; nucleotides not matched to a gene: 3. The CDR3 loop is CASSPPSGRSTGELFF. In DNA form, the CDR3 reads TGTGCCAGCTCACCACCTAGCGGGAGAAGCACCGGGGAGCTGTTTTTT.

A note on this clone: The identical CDR3 is also encoded by other nucleotide sequences in the sample. The V call is TRBV7-2, the J call TRBJ2-3; 8 bases line up with TRBD1. CDR3 length: 14 amino acids. J gave up 1 base and V 5 bases, and 2 bases lay outside the gene matches. Germline CDR1 and CDR2: SGHTA and FQGNSA. Here the CDR3 reads CASSLDRGTDTQYF. CDR3 nucleotide sequence: TGTGCCAGCAGCCTGGACAGGGGCACAGATACGCAGTATTTT. Variable domain in full (rest from reference TRBV7-2 and TRBJ2-3): GAGVSQSPSNKVTEKGKDVELRCDPISGHTALYWYRQSLGQGLEFLIYFQGNSAPDKSGLPSDRFSAERTGGSVSTLTIQRTQQEDSAVYLCASSLDRGTDTQYFGPGTRLTVL.

The gene calls are TRBV9 and TRBJ2-3; 8 bases align to TRBD1. This CDR3 spans 15 amino acids. The germline V gene encodes CDR1 SGDLS and CDR2 YYNGEE. V lost 2 bases and J lost 4; bases outside the gene matches: 6. The CDR3 region is CASSVSGGGSDTQYF. CDR3 nucleotides: TGTGCCAGCAGCGTCTCAGGGGGCGGTTCAGATACGCAGTATTTT.

This sequence joins TRBV5-4 and TRBJ2-7; D might be TRBD2 (5 bases). Germline V gene sequence: CDR1 SGHNT, CDR2 YYREEE (reference sequence). V was cut by 0 bases and J by 3 bases, with 13 bases left in between. The CDR3 contains 15 residues. The chain's CDR3 is CASSLAGSGNYEQYF. CDR3 nucleotides: TGTGCCAGCAGCTTGGCCGGAAGCGGTAACTACGAGCAGTACTTC.

The genes are TRBV7-2 and TRBJ2-5; possible D gene TRBD2, 6 bases. The J call may be in error: the DNA end matches TRBJ2-7 better. The CDR3 spans 15 residues. Germline-derived CDR1 and CDR2 are SGHTA and FQGNSA. The CDR3 DNA is TGTGCCAGCAGCTTAGCGCCTACTAGCTGGTACGAGCAGTACTTC. Amino acids: CASSLAPTSWYEQYF.

This chain joins TRBV5-1 and TRBJ2-1, with a tentative D call TRBD1 (6 bases). V lost 4 bases and J 0 bases, leaving 14 bases between the germline ends. CDR1 SGHRS and CDR2 YFSETQ come from the germline V gene. CDR3 length: 16 residues. This chain's CDR3 is CASSRSRDISYNEQFF. The CDR3 DNA reads TGCGCCAGCAGCAGATCCCGGGACATCTCCTACAATGAGCAGTTCTTC.

In nucleotides, the CDR3 is TGTGCCAGTAGTCGTCGACTAGCGGGAGGGCAAGAGACCCAGTACTTC. The encoded protein is CASSRRLAGGQETQYF. The chain uses TRBV19 and TRBJ2-5; 14 bases agree with TRBD2. The CDR3 runs to 16 residues. The V segment lost 5 bases and the J segment 2 bases; nucleotides outside the gene matches: 4. Germline V gives CDR1 LNHDA, CDR2 SQIVND (reference sequence).

The chain is built from TRBV7-3 and TRBJ2-1; D gene unclear. Trimming took 2 bases from V and 7 from J, leaving 9 bases between them. This CDR3 spans 13 amino acids. Germline V CDR1 and CDR2: SGHTA, FQGTGA. The CDR3 reads CASSLLLGNEQFF. DNA of the CDR3: TGTGCCAGCAGCTTACTCTTGGGTAATGAGCAGTTCTTC.

The chain uses TRBV7-2 and TRBJ2-2, with a tentative D call TRBD2 (6 bases). The CDR3 sequence is 15 residues long. The germline V gene encodes CDR1 SGHTA and CDR2 FQGNSA. V was pared by 0 bases and J by 4 bases, with 9 bases between. This CDR3 is CASSLAPTSTGELFF. The DNA of the CDR3 is TGTGCCAGCAGCTTAGCGCCGACTAGCACCGGGGAGCTGTTTTTT.

The chain joins TRBV5-1 to TRBJ2-1, with 14 bases identical to TRBD2. The V gene end was trimmed by 3 bases and the J gene end by 10 bases; junction bases not matched to a gene: 6. Germline CDR1 is SGHRS and CDR2 is YFSETQ. This CDR3 comprises 15 residues. CDR3 region: CASSWGLAGVGEQFF. The CDR3 DNA reads as TGCGCCAGCAGCTGGGGACTAGCGGGAGTAGGAGAGCAGTTCTTC.

The V gene is TRBV5-1, the J gene TRBJ2-1; 9 nucleotides align to TRBD2. CDR3 length equals 16 residues. V was clipped by 1 base and J by 4 bases; unmatched bases: 6. Germline V gene sequence: CDR1 SGHRS, CDR2 YFSETQ. This CDR3 is CASSLFAGGAYNEQFF. The CDR3 nucleotides are TGCGCCAGCAGCTTGTTCGCGGGAGGGGCATACAATGAGCAGTTCTTC.